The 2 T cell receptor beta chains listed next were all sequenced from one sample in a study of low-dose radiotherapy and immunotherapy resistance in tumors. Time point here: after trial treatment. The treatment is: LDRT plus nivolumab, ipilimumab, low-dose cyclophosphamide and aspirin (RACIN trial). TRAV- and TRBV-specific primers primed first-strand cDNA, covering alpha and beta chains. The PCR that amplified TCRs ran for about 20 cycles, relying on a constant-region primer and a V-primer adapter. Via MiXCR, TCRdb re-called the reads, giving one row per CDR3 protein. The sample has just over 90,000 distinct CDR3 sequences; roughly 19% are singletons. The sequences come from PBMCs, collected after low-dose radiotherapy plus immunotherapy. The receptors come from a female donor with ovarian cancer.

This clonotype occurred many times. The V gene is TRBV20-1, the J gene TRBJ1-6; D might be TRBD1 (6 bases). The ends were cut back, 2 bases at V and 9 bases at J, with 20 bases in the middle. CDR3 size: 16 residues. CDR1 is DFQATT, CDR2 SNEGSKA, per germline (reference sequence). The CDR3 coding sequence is TGCAGTGCTAGACCCCAGGGGTCCCGGGGGGTTTCACCCCTCCACTTT. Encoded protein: CSARPQGSRGVSPLHF.

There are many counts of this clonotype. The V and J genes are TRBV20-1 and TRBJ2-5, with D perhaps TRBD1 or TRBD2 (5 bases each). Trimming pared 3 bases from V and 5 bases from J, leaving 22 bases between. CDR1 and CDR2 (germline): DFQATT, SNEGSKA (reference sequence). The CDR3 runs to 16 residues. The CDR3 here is CSARASLGAGTETQYF. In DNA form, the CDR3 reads TGCAGTGCTAGGGCATCCCTCGGGGCGGGTACTGAGACCCAGTACTTC.